This T cell receptor (beta chain) comes out of a study of blood T cell repertoires in COVID-19. The J segment lost 7 bases and the V segment lost 0 bases, leaving 9 bases of the junction unmatched. This CDR3 contains 15 residues. Per germline, CDR1 SGDLS and CDR2 YYNGEE. Only in-frame clones appear in the TCRdb table, and some are missing; sequencing was by immunoSEQ multiplex PCR. Of almost 350,000 clones listed, about nine tenths are singletons. The genes are TRBV9 and TRBJ2-7; 8 nucleotides line up with TRBD1. The sequence derives from a woman aged 30 to 39 who had been exposed to COVID-19. Sequenced material: PBMCs or T cells enriched from blood (not recorded which). The CDR3 loop is CASSVGAQGAGEQYF. DNA of the CDR3: TGTGCCAGCAGCGTAGGGGCGCAGGGGGCTGGGGAGCAGTACTTC.